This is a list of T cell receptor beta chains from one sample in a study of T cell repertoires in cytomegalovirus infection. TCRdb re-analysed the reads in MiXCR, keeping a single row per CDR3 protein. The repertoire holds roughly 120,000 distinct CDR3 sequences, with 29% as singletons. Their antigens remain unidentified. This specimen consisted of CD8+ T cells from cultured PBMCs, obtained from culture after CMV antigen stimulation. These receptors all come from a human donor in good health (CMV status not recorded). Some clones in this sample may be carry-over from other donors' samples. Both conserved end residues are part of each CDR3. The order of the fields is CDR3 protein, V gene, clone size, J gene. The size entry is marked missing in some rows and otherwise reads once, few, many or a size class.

CDR3 protein: CASLRTDTQYF
V gene: TRBV7-9
clone size: many
J gene: TRBJ2-3

CDR3 protein: CSVDWGVGTGELFF
V gene: TRBV29-1
clone size: .
J gene: TRBJ2-2

CDR3 protein: CASSFRKGAGNTEAFF
V gene: TRBV11-2
clone size: few
J gene: TRBJ1-1

CDR3 protein: CASSLVVAGGGDTQYF
V gene: TRBV7-6
clone size: .
J gene: TRBJ2-3

CDR3 protein: CASSLWEDGETQYF
V gene: TRBV7-2
clone size: many
J gene: TRBJ2-5

CDR3 protein: CASSRSGGIYEQYF
V gene: TRBV27
clone size: .
J gene: TRBJ2-7

CDR3 protein: CASSLATGQVYTGELFF
V gene: TRBV12-3/TRBV12-4
clone size: many
J gene: TRBJ2-2

CDR3 protein: CASGRTDQETQYF
V gene: TRBV7-9
clone size: .
J gene: TRBJ2-5

CDR3 protein: CSVGGDTQYF
V gene: TRBV29-1
clone size: few
J gene: TRBJ2-3

CDR3 protein: CASSPGTVSSGANVLTF
V gene: TRBV11-2
clone size: few
J gene: TRBJ2-6

CDR3 protein: CASSLAGINEQFF
V gene: TRBV5-1
clone size: .
J gene: TRBJ2-1

CDR3 protein: CASGGLTQETQYF
V gene: TRBV2
clone size: .
J gene: TRBJ2-5

CDR3 protein: CASSFDRDRGEQFF
V gene: TRBV7-9
clone size: few
J gene: TRBJ2-1

CDR3 protein: CASSLDGGVNEKLFF
V gene: TRBV5-1
clone size: .
J gene: TRBJ1-4

CDR3 protein: CASLDREKLFF
V gene: TRBV2
clone size: .
J gene: TRBJ1-4

CDR3 protein: CASSAGQGAEYQPQHF
V gene: TRBV2
clone size: .
J gene: TRBJ1-5

CDR3 protein: CASSPWAAGTEAFF
V gene: TRBV27
clone size: .
J gene: TRBJ1-1

CDR3 protein: CASSELPWGQGIRTDTQYF
V gene: TRBV12-3/TRBV12-4
clone size: few
J gene: TRBJ2-3

CDR3 protein: CASSPVTSLGEQYF
V gene: TRBV7-9
clone size: .
J gene: TRBJ2-7

CDR3 protein: CASSTGQGALGGYTF
V gene: TRBV7-8
clone size: many
J gene: TRBJ1-2

CDR3 protein: CASSEAYSGGAGEQFF
V gene: TRBV2
clone size: .
J gene: TRBJ2-1

CDR3 protein: CASSLRIGLAGNEQFF
V gene: TRBV28
clone size: .
J gene: TRBJ2-1

CDR3 protein: CASSQGADTQYF
V gene: TRBV28
clone size: few
J gene: TRBJ2-3

CDR3 protein: CASSMAANTEAFF
V gene: TRBV19
clone size: .
J gene: TRBJ1-1